The TCR beta chain under discussion was sequenced for a study of T cell responses to AZD1222 COVID-19 vaccine. The study's findings and limits: White British people made up most donors, females outnumbered males, and clonal diversity was possibly underestimated. There were repertoire samples only from the period after the peak T cell response. Increased Spike-specific TCR breadth and depth were observed after two AZD1222 doses.

A note on this clone: Its antigen is unknown.

Whether given at about 4 or about 12 weeks, second doses were pooled. This table comes from immunoSEQ multiplex PCR, and its TCRdb copy is limited to in-frame clones, with some not included. The sample includes 150,000 to 200,000 clones, approximately 91% of them seen just once. The sequence came from an adult who received the AZD1222 COVID-19 vaccine. Sequenced here: peripheral blood, sampled 28 days after the second AZD1222 dose.

In DNA, the CDR3 is TGCGCCAGCAGCCTGGAGCGGGGCACCTACAATGAGCAGTTCTTC. Amino acids: CASSLERGTYNEQFF. V is TRBV5-1 and J is TRBJ2-1; TRBD2 matches 7 bases. The CDR3 length is 15 residues. Germline V gives CDR1 SGHRS, CDR2 YFSETQ. V lost 4 bases to trimming and J lost 2 bases; unmatched junction nucleotides: 6.